This TCR beta chain originates from a study of glioma-infiltrating T cells after dendritic cell vaccination. For the study at large: Patients received three intradermal dendritic cell vaccine injections at biweekly intervals. General study points: Survival was not directly related to TCR clonality in these patients.

Amplification used 60 V beta primers and 13 J beta primers. Generated by immunoSEQ multiplex PCR, the TCRdb table keeps only in-frame clones and is missing some. The data contain over 90,000 clones, under 90% of them singletons. To note about this clone: The antigen is undetermined.

V lost 6 bases, J lost 9 bases, and 14 bases stayed unmatched. Germline-derived CDR1 and CDR2 are KGHSH and LQKENI. The CDR3 runs to 16 residues. The source is a human donor with glioblastoma. Specimen: blood, collected before dendritic cell vaccination. The rearrangement links TRBV18 to TRBJ1-6, with TRBD1 matching over 7 bases. The CDR3, as DNA: TGTGCCAGCTCCACCCTCGGTACGGCAGGGGGTTCACCCCTCCACTTT. It is translated as CASSTLGTAGGSPLHF. Drawing the rest from reference TRBV18 and TRBJ1-6, the complete variable domain is NAGVMQNPRHLVRRRGQEARLRCSPMKGHSHVYWYRQLPEEGLKFMVYLQKENIIDESGMPKERFSAEFPKEGPSILRIQQVVRGDSAAYFCASSTLGTAGGSPLHFGNGTRLTVT.